These 22 T cell receptor beta chains were all obtained from the same sample, sequenced in a study of blood T cell repertoires in COVID-19. Data came from immunoSEQ multiplex PCR; TCRdb stores just in-frame clones and leaves some out. In the table there are approximately 220,000 clones, 86% of which are singletons. The specimen was peripheral blood. These receptor sequences come from a woman aged 45-65 years with acute or convalescent COVID-19.

This chain joins TRBV5-1 and TRBJ2-3; a possible D gene is TRBD2 (7 bases). Deletions cut 7 bases from V and 9 bases from J, with 21 bases between. This CDR3 is 14 amino acids long. Germline V gene data show CDR1 as SGHRS and CDR2 as YFSETQ. The chain's CDR3 is CASEEGGASWTQYF. CDR3 nucleotides: TGCGCCAGCGAAGAGGGGGGGGCCTCCTGGACGCAGTATTTT.

The J gene is TRBJ2-5, the V gene TRBV4-1; 7 positions match TRBD2. Germline-derived CDR1 and CDR2 are MGHRA and YSYEKL. This CDR3 contains 14 residues. The trim removed 4 bases at V and 4 bases at J, leaving 6 bases unmatched. The CDR3 is CASSRVPGGETQYF. The CDR3 nucleotides are TGCGCCAGCAGCCGCGTCCCGGGGGGAGAGACCCAGTACTTC.

On this clone: Within the sample, other DNA sequences also encode this same CDR3. This chain links TRBV4-1 with TRBJ1-2, with D possibly being TRBD1 (5 bases). Trimming cost V 1 base and J 2 bases, with 8 bases left between them. This CDR3 is 14 amino acids long. Germline-derived CDR1 and CDR2 are MGHRA and YSYEKL. CDR3 protein: CASSQVRGNYGYTF. The CDR3 DNA sequence: TGCGCCAGCAGCCAAGTCCGGGGGAACTATGGCTACACCTTC.

The rearrangement joins TRBV5-6 to TRBJ2-1, with a tentative D call TRBD2 (5 bases). V lost 3 bases and J lost 3, with 16 bases in between. This CDR3 has 16 amino acids. CDR1 and CDR2 (germline): SGHDT, YYEEEE. In DNA form, the CDR3 reads TGTGCCAGCAGCTGGGAGAAGGAGATCCTCTACAATGAGCAGTTCTTC. This codes for CASSWEKEILYNEQFF.

This sequence joins TRBV21-1 and TRBJ2-5; the table's D call, TRBD2, was not checked against the DNA. TRBV21-1 counts as a pseudogene. The CDR3 runs to 22 residues. CDR3 loop: CASSKGDILGLAGGPSQETQYF. CDR3 DNA: TGTGCCAGCAGCAAAGGAGACATACTGGGACTAGCGGGGGGGCCCTCTCAAGAGACCCAGTACTTC.

The V call is TRBV7-2, the J call TRBJ1-1, with D tentatively TRBD1 (5 bases). CDR1 SGHTA and CDR2 FQGNSA come from the germline V gene. This CDR3 contains 14 residues. V lost 5 bases and J 0 bases, leaving 10 bases between the germline ends. This chain's CDR3 is CASSPGFMNTEAFF. The CDR3 DNA reads TGTGCCAGCAGCCCAGGGTTCATGAACACTGAAGCTTTCTTT.

The rearrangement links TRBV30 to TRBJ2-5; D possibly corresponds to TRBD2 (6 bases). Per the germline V gene, CDR1 is GTSNPN and CDR2 is SVGIG (reference sequence). The V end was cut by 5 bases, the J end by 5 bases, with 15 bases between. The CDR3 is 13 amino acids. For the CDR3, the DNA is TGTGCCTGGGGGAGGAGGGAGGTGGAGACCCAGTACTTC. It translates to CAWGRREVETQYF.

The chain combines TRBV15 with TRBJ2-2, with TRBD1 matching 9 bases. The V gene's germline CDR1 is LNHNV and CDR2 YYDKDF (reference sequence). V lost 9 bases and J lost 4; bases outside the gene matches: 6. The CDR3 has 14 amino acids. This chain's CDR3 is CATSGTGFTGELFF. In nucleotides, the CDR3 is TGTGCCACTTCTGGGACAGGGTTCACCGGGGAGCTGTTTTTT.

The chain is built from TRBV6-1 and TRBJ1-4; weak D call: TRBD1 (6 bases). Germline CDR1 MNHNS, CDR2 SASEGT. Trimming stripped 3 bases from V and 1 base from J, with 9 bases between. The CDR3 has 15 residues. The CDR3 spells CASSEDSRTNEKLFF. DNA for the CDR3: TGTGCCAGCAGTGAGGACAGCCGAACTAATGAAAAACTGTTTTTT.

This clone was picked up one time. The chain couples TRBV3-1 (or the pseudogene TRBV3-2) to TRBJ2-1; 9 nucleotides line up with TRBD2. Germline CDR1 LGHDT, CDR2 YNNKEL (reference sequence). The CDR3 is made up of 15 amino acids. The V segment lost 0 bases and the J segment 4 bases; nucleotides outside the gene matches: 1. CDR3 amino acids: CASSQDTSGYNEQFF. The CDR3 coding sequence is TGTGCCAGCAGCCAAGATACTAGCGGGTACAATGAGCAGTTCTTC.

The J gene is TRBJ1-1, the V gene TRBV7-2; D is ambiguous. Trimming left V 5 bases short and J 3 bases short, with 16 bases between. There are 15 residues in the CDR3. Germline CDR1 is SGHTA and CDR2 is FQGNSA. CDR3 nucleotide sequence: TGTGCCAGCAGCCCTCGGGTTACCCGGGACACTGAAGCTTTCTTT. It specifies CASSPRVTRDTEAFF.

This clone showed up just once. This sequence joins TRBV14 and TRBJ1-2; no reliable D call. V lost 3 bases and J 0 bases, leaving 5 bases between the germline ends. The CDR3 totals 13 residues. Germline-derived CDR1 and CDR2 are SGHDN and FVKESK. CDR3 loop: CASSHSANYGYTF. The CDR3 DNA is TGTGCCAGCAGCCATAGCGCTAACTATGGCTACACCTTC.

J is TRBJ2-2 and V is TRBV18; the D is unclear. The V gene's germline CDR1 is KGHSH and CDR2 LQKENI. Trimming cost V 6 bases and J 2 bases, with 7 bases left between them. The CDR3 is 13 residues long. CDR3 DNA: TGTGCCAGCTCTGAGATAAACACCGGGGAGCTGTTTTTT. Protein product: CASSEINTGELFF. Supplemented by reference TRBV18 and TRBJ2-2, the full variable domain reads NAGVMQNPRHLVRRRGQEARLRCSPMKGHSHVYWYRQLPEEGLKFMVYLQKENIIDESGMPKERFSAEFPKEGPSILRIQQVVRGDSAAYFCASSEINTGELFFGEGSRLTVL.

The J gene is TRBJ1-2, the V gene TRBV15, with D possibly being TRBD1 (5 bases). The CDR3 spans 16 residues. From germline, CDR1 is LNHNV and CDR2 YYDKDF (reference sequence). V was shortened by 3 bases and J by 3 bases, with 17 bases between the two germline ends. As DNA, the CDR3 is TGTGCCACCAGCAGGGCCGTGGAGGCGGGACACTATGGCTACACCTTC. Encoded protein: CATSRAVEAGHYGYTF.

This chain links TRBV6-2 or TRBV6-3 with TRBJ1-1; a weak D match, TRBD1 (5 bases). The CDR3 extends over 14 amino acids. From germline, CDR1 is MNHEY and CDR2 SVGEGT. V lost 5 bases and J lost 5, with 15 bases in between. CDR3 amino acids: CASSQGAQWTEAFF. The CDR3 DNA reads as TGTGCCAGCAGTCAAGGGGCGCAGTGGACTGAAGCTTTCTTT.

This clone was found once. In nucleotides, the CDR3 is TGCGCCAGCAGCCAACGACTCGGACAGGATCCCTATGGCTACACCTTC. The encoded protein is CASSQRLGQDPYGYTF. This sequence joins TRBV4-3 and TRBJ1-2; 7 nucleotides line up with TRBD1. Germline loops: CDR1 LGHNA, CDR2 YSLEER. The CDR3 has 16 residues. With 2 bases clipped from V and 4 bases from J, the junction kept 10 bases outside the gene matches.

The chain recombines TRBV29-1 with TRBJ2-3; D is perhaps TRBD1 (5 bases). The CDR3 has 13 amino acids. Germline V lookup: CDR1 SQVTM, CDR2 ANQGSEA. Trimming took 3 bases from V and 2 from J, leaving 9 bases between them. The CDR3 loop reads CSVELGDTDTQYF. Written as DNA, the CDR3 is TGCAGCGTTGAGTTAGGGGACACAGATACGCAGTATTTT.

The chain uses TRBV7-8 and TRBJ1-2; the D gene is possibly TRBD1 (6 bases). The germline V gene encodes CDR1 SGHVS and CDR2 FQNEAQ. Trimming removed 5 bases at V and 4 bases at J, with 11 bases between. The CDR3 is 13 residues long. Here the CDR3 DNA reads TGTGCCAGCAGCCCTCGACAGGTCTATGGCTACACCTTC. It encodes CASSPRQVYGYTF.

The rearrangement uses TRBV4-3 and TRBJ1-4; weak D call: TRBD1 (5 bases). The length of the CDR3 is 15 residues. V shed 1 base and J shed 5 bases, with 11 bases lying between them. Germline V CDR1 and CDR2: LGHNA, YSLEER. CDR3 bases: TGCGCCAGCAGCCAAGGCCGGACACGAAATGAAAAACTGTTTTTT. Protein sequence: CASSQGRTRNEKLFF.

The J gene is TRBJ1-2, the V gene TRBV10-3; D is possibly TRBD1 (5 bases). Germline values: CDR1 ENHRY, CDR2 SYGVKD. CDR3 size: 13 residues. Deletions cut 2 bases from V and 8 bases from J, with 12 bases between. CDR3 protein: CAISEGGGLGYTF. CDR3 DNA: TGTGCCATCAGTGAGGGGGGAGGCTTAGGCTACACCTTC.

This clone was found a few times. The chain links TRBV21-1 to TRBJ2-3; TRBD2, the table's D call, lacks a check against the DNA. TRBV21-1 is a known pseudogene. The CDR3 extends over 10 amino acids. The DNA of the CDR3 is TGTGCCAGCTACACAGATACGCAGTATTTT. Translation: CASYTDTQYF.

V and J are TRBV7-8 and TRBJ2-1, with TRBD2 identical over 7 bases. The CDR3 extends over 17 amino acids. Germline V lookup: CDR1 SGHVS, CDR2 FQNEAQ. V shed 5 bases, J shed 4 bases, and the junction held 14 bases outside the gene matches. DNA for the CDR3: TGTGCCAGCAGCCCTAGGTCTTGGCTAGCGGATTACAATGAGCAGTTCTTC. Its protein product is CASSPRSWLADYNEQFF. The complete variable domain, with remaining parts taken from reference TRBV7-8 and TRBJ2-1, reads GAGVSQSPRYKVAKRGQDVALRCDPISGHVSLFWYQQALGQGPEFLTYFQNEAQLDKSGLPSDRFFAERPEGSVSTLKIQRTQQEDSAVYLCASSPRSWLADYNEQFFGPGTRLTVL.